A single T cell receptor (beta chain) is shown here with its context. This sample stems from a study of T cell changes during pregnancy in multiple sclerosis. Sequenced by immunoSEQ multiplex PCR; TCRdb stores in-frame clones only, minus some. The data show approximately 88,000 clones, about 95% seen once. The CDR3 is made up of 17 amino acids. Trimming took 3 bases from V and 1 from J; bases not matched to a gene: 5. Germline V gene data show CDR1 as LGHNA and CDR2 as YNFKEQ. The V call is TRBV4-2, the J call TRBJ2-7, with 14 bases matching TRBD2. The receptor was isolated from a female donor with multiple sclerosis, enrolled in a pregnancy study. This material consisted of peripheral blood, taken in the second trimester of pregnancy. The CDR3 nucleotides read TGTGCCAGCAGCCATCCGGGACTAGCGGGAGTATCCTACGAGCAGTACTTC. Protein sequence: CASSHPGLAGVSYEQYF.